A selection of T cell receptor beta chains follows, all from one sample in a study of T cell repertoires in cytomegalovirus infection. TCRdb ran MiXCR on the reads and lists one entry per CDR3 protein. This sample has nearly 450,000 distinct CDR3 sequences, with approximately 33% found just once. Input material: PBMCs. These TCRs come from a human donor in good health (CMV status not recorded). Some clones in this sample may be carry-over from other donors' samples. The CDR3 runs from the conserved cysteine through the conserved F or W. Clone size is not always given. Where it is, it says once, few, many or a class for expanded clones.

many	TRBV7-2	TRBJ2-5	CASSPPPPRETQYF
.	TRBV3-1	TRBJ2-5	CASSGLTGQRGETQYF
few	TRBV12-3/TRBV12-4	TRBJ1-1	CASSPPQQGMNTEAFF
few	TRBV12-3/TRBV12-4	TRBJ2-7	CASSLGTRYEQYF
few	TRBV12-5	TRBJ1-1	CASASRGENTEAFF
few	TRBV7-6	TRBJ2-7	CASSRRQGTLNEQYF
few	TRBV12-3/TRBV12-4	TRBJ2-1	CASSLGSGVITEQFF
once	TRBV7-9	TRBJ2-1	CASSPPEQGYNEQFF
.	TRBV2	TRBJ2-1	CASGGLVSYNEQFF
many	TRBV6-1	TRBJ2-1	CASSESGLANEQFF
once	TRBV12-3/TRBV12-4	TRBJ2-3	CASSLLPGGPTDTQYF
many	TRBV6-1	TRBJ1-1	CASKSGGHTEAFF
.	TRBV19	TRBJ1-1	CASSEGSTRGTEAFF
few	TRBV9	TRBJ1-1	CASSVEDGSLEAFF